This TCR beta chain originates from a study of technical replicates of blood from a handful of donors. The method was immunoSEQ multiplex PCR; TCRdb's version includes in-frame clones alone and lacks a portion of them. The sample lists about 82,000 clones, under 95% occurring once. V gave up 3 bases and J gave up 7 bases; unmatched junction bases: 6. From germline, CDR1 is SNHLY and CDR2 FYNNEI. The CDR3 length is 14 residues. Sequencing used T cells isolated from PBMCs. This TCR derives from a human donor in good health. The genes are TRBV2 and TRBJ2-1, with 7 bases aligning to TRBD2. The CDR3 nucleotides read TGTGCCAGCAGTGACCAGGCGGGAGTGAATGAGCAGTTCTTC. Amino acid sequence: CASSDQAGVNEQFF.